Below are 14 T cell receptor beta chains sequenced from a single sample in a study of human T cells and chemical hapten exposure. TCRdb redid the calling of the RACE reads with MiXCR, one entry per CDR3 protein. The sample holds fewer than 50,000 distinct CDR3 sequences; about 7.4% are singletons and the top ten take over 1%. Time point reported: pre-sensitization, week 0. Treatment: therapeutic diphenylcyclopropenone sensitization with weekly scalp DPC. This material consisted of whole blood, taken in connection with sensitization to the hapten diphenylcyclopropenone (DPC). The receptors originated from a woman in her forties or fifties with alopecia areata. Some clones in this sample may be carry-over from other donors' samples.

Many counts were recorded for this clonotype. V and J are TRBV7-9 and TRBJ2-2; D gene ambiguous. Germline V gene lookup returns CDR1 SEHNR and CDR2 FQNEAQ (reference sequence). The CDR3 is 16 residues long. Trimming stripped 5 bases from V and 3 bases from J, with 16 bases between. For the CDR3, the DNA is TGTGCCAGCAGCCCATGGACGGGCTTGGACACCGGGGAGCTGTTTTTT. Its translation: CASSPWTGLDTGELFF.

This clonotype was counted ten times or more. CDR3 loop: CSAGRGEGRSGETQYF. CDR3 DNA sequence: TGCAGTGCGGGGAGGGGTGAGGGGAGATCTGGAGAGACCCAGTACTTC. The chain employs TRBV20-1 and TRBJ2-5, with TRBD2 matching 7 bases. CDR3 length: 16 amino acids. J lost 4 bases, V lost 6 bases, and 17 bases had no gene match. CDR1 and CDR2 from the germline V gene are DFQATT and SNEGSKA (reference sequence).

This clonotype was picked up many times. The genes are TRBV3-1 and TRBJ2-7; 7 nucleotides match TRBD2. Germline CDR1 and CDR2: LGHDT and YNNKEL (reference sequence). The trim removed 4 bases at V and 2 bases at J, leaving 5 bases unmatched. The CDR3 covers 14 residues. CDR3 bases: TGTGCCAGCAGCCGAGGACTAGATACCTACGAGCAGTACTTC. It translates to CASSRGLDTYEQYF.

At least ten counts were recorded for this clonotype. The rearrangement uses TRBV5-1 and TRBJ2-3; D is unresolved. V lost 0 bases, J lost 1 base, and 9 bases lay in between. The CDR3 loop spans 15 amino acids. Germline CDR1 SGHRS, CDR2 YFSETQ. CDR3 region: CASSLDSSGTDTQYF. As DNA, the CDR3 is TGCGCCAGCAGCTTGGATTCTAGTGGCACAGATACGCAGTATTTT.

Ten or more counts support this clonotype. The V call is TRBV11-2, the J call TRBJ2-3; D may be TRBD2 (7 bases). CDR1 and CDR2 from the germline V gene are SGHAT and FQNNGV. The CDR3 length is 18 residues. V was trimmed by 0 bases and J by 1 base, leaving 17 bases between them. DNA for the CDR3: TGTGCCAGCAGCTTAGAAGGGGGAGGGACTCGGGGCACAGATACGCAGTATTTT. Amino acids: CASSLEGGGTRGTDTQYF.

This clonotype showed up many times. J is TRBJ2-2 and V is TRBV7-3; TRBD2 matches 9 bases. CDR1 and CDR2 (germline): SGHTA, FQGTGA. CDR3 length: 14 amino acids. With V trimmed by 5 bases and J by 12 bases, 10 bases remained unmatched. DNA for the CDR3: TGTGCCAGCAGCGAGGCGCTAGCGGGAACGAAGCTGTTTTTT. Translated, it gives CASSEALAGTKLFF.

The CDR3 loop reads CSVVRRLRDEQFF. DNA of the CDR3: TGCAGCGTCGTAAGACGTCTTCGGGATGAGCAGTTCTTC. V is TRBV29-1 and J is TRBJ2-1; no definite D call. V lost 6 bases to trimming and J lost 8 bases, with 17 bases between them. Germline values: CDR1 SQVTM, CDR2 ANQGSEA. CDR3 length: 13 residues.

This clonotype was detected many times. In DNA form, the CDR3 reads TGTGCCAGCAGCTTAACCACCGTGAGGGCTGAAGCTTTCTTT. Translation gives CASSLTTVRAEAFF. The chain joins TRBV7-3 to TRBJ1-1; no clear D. Between the trimmed V and J ends, which lost 0 bases and 6 bases, there was a span of 11 bases. In germline, CDR1 is SGHTA, CDR2 FQGTGA. The CDR3 contains 14 residues.

This clonotype was counted at least ten times. The rearrangement links TRBV13 to TRBJ2-3; no definite D call. V lost 3 bases, J lost 0 bases, and 13 bases lay in between. The CDR3 is 16 amino acids. Per the germline V gene, CDR1 is PRHDT and CDR2 is FYEKMQ (reference sequence). CDR3 residues: CASSFRRSSSTDTQYF. The CDR3 DNA reads TGTGCCAGCAGCTTTCGGCGGAGTTCTAGCACAGATACGCAGTATTTT.

This clonotype was found many times. V gene TRBV6-6 combines with J gene TRBJ2-1; 12 nucleotides agree with TRBD2. J lost 5 bases, V lost 2 bases, and 4 bases had no gene match. CDR3 length equals 16 residues. Germline assignment: CDR1 MNHNY and CDR2 SVGAGI (reference sequence). The CDR3 coding sequence is TGTGCCAGCAGTTACATAGCTAGCGGGAGGGACAATGAGCAGTTCTTC. It specifies CASSYIASGRDNEQFF.

The chain recombines TRBV6-5 with TRBJ2-7; 10 positions match TRBD2. The CDR3 is 16 residues long. The V and J ends lost 5 bases and 5 bases, in that order; junction bases with no gene match: 12. Germline V gives CDR1 MNHEY, CDR2 SVGAGI. The CDR3 region has the DNA TGTGCCAGCAGTACCTTCCTAGCGGGAGAAAACGACGAGCAGTACTTC. It translates to CASSTFLAGENDEQYF.

This clonotype appeared many times. The V and J genes are TRBV11-2 and TRBJ2-1; no clear D gene. The CDR3 is made up of 12 amino acids. V was pared by 5 bases and J by 4 bases, with 6 bases between. Germline V gene sequence: CDR1 SGHAT, CDR2 FQNNGV. DNA of the CDR3: TGTGCCAGCAGCCGAACTTACAATGAGCAGTTCTTC. Translating it yields CASSRTYNEQFF.

Only a few counts were recorded for this clonotype. The chain has TRBV5-4 and TRBJ1-2; TRBD1 matches at 9 bases. V shed 1 base, J shed 6 bases, and the junction held 7 bases outside the gene matches. This CDR3 contains 15 residues. Germline values: CDR1 SGHNT, CDR2 YYREEE (reference sequence). This CDR3 is CASSLNRGQMDGYTF. The CDR3 DNA is TGTGCCAGCAGCTTGAACAGGGGGCAGATGGATGGCTACACCTTC.

This clonotype was seen many times. The chain couples TRBV28 to TRBJ2-7; D is undetermined. Germline CDR1 reads MDHEN; CDR2 reads SYDVKM. The CDR3 extends over 12 amino acids. Trimming stripped 3 bases from V and 9 bases from J, with 12 bases between. The CDR3 reads CASSFRTNRQYF. CDR3 DNA sequence: TGTGCCAGCAGTTTTCGGACCAACCGGCAGTACTTC.